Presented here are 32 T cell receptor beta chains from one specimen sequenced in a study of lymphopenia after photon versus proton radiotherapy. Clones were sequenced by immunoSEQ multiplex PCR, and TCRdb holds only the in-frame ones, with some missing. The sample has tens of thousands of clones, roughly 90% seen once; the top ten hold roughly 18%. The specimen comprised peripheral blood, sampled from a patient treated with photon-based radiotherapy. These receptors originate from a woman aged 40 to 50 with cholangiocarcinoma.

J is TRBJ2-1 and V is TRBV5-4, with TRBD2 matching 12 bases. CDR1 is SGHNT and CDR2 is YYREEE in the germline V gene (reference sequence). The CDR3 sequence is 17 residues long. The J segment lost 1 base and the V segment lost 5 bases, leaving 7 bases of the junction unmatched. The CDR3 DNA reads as TGTGCCAGCAGTCAGACTAGCGGGGGTGGTTCCTACAATGAGCAGTTCTTC. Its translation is CASSQTSGGGSYNEQFF.

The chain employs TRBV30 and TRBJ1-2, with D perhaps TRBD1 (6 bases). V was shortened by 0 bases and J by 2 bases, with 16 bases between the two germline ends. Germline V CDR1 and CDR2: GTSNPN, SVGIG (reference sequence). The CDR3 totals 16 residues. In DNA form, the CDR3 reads TGTGCCTGGAGTGTCTCTGGACAGCGGATGAACTATGGCTACACCTTC. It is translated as CAWSVSGQRMNYGYTF.

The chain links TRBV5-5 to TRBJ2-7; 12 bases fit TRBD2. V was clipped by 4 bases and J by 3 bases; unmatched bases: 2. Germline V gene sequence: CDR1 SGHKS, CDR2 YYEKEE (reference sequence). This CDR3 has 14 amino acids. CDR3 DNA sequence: TGTGCCAGCAGCAAGACTAGCGGGGGCTACGAGCAGTACTTC. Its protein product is CASSKTSGGYEQYF.

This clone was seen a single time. CDR3 in DNA: TGTGCCAGCAGTACCCGGCGCGACACTGAAGCTTTCTTT. As protein: CASSTRRDTEAFF. V is TRBV13 and J is TRBJ1-1, with D uncertain. CDR1 and CDR2 (germline): PRHDT, FYEKMQ (reference sequence). Trimming pared 6 bases from V and 3 bases from J, leaving 11 bases between. CDR3 length: 13 amino acids.

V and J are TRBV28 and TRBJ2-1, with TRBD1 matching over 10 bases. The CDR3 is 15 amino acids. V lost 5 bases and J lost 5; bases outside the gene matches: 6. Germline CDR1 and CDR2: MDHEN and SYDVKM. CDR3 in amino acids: CASSRPGTGDNEQFF. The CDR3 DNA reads TGTGCCAGCAGTCGACCCGGGACAGGGGACAATGAGCAGTTCTTC.

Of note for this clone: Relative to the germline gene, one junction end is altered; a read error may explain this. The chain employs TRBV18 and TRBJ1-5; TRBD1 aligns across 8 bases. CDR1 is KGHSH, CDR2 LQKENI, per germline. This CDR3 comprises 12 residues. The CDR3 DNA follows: TGTGCCAGCTCACCAGGACAGGGCCACTCGTATTTT. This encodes CASSPGQGHSYF. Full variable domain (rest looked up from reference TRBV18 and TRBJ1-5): NAGVMQNPRHLVRRRGQEARLRCSPMKGHSHVYWYRQLPEEGLKFMVYLQKENIIDESGMPKERFSAEFPKEGPSILRIQQVVRGDSAAYFCASSPGQGHSYFGDGTRLSIL.

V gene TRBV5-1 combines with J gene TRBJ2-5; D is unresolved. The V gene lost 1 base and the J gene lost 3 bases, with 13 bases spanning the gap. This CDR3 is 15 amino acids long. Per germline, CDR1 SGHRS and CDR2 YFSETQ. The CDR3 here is CASSLNLTPKETQYF. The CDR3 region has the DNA TGCGCCAGCAGCTTGAACCTAACCCCGAAAGAGACCCAGTACTTC.

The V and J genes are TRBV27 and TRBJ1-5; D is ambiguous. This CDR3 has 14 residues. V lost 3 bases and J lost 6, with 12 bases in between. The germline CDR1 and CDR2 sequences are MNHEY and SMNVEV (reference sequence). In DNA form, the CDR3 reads TGTGCCAGCAGTTTGGCGGGTCGCGGTCAGCCCCAGCATTTT. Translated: CASSLAGRGQPQHF.

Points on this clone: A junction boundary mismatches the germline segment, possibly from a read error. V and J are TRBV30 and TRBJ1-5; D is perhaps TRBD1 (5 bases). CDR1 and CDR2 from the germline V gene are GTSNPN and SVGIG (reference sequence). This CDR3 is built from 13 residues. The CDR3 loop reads CAWSSQGKQPQHF. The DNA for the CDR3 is TGTGCCTGGAGTTCGCAGGGCAAACAGCCCCAGCATTTT.

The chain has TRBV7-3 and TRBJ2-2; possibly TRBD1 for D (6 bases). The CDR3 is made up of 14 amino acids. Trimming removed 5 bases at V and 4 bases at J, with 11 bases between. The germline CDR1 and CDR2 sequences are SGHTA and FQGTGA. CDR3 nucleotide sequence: TGTGCCAGCAGCCAAGGACAGCTCACCGGGGAGCTGTTTTTT. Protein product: CASSQGQLTGELFF.

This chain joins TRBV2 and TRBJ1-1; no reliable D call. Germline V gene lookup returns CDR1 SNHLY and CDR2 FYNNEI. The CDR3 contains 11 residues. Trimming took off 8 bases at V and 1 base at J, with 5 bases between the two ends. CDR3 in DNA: TGTGCCAGCCAGGAGAACACTGAAGCTTTCTTT. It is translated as CASQENTEAFF.

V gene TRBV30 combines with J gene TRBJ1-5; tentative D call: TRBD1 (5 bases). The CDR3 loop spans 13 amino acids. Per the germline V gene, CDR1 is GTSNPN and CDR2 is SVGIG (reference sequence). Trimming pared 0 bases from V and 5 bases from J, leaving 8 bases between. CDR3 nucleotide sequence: TGTGCCTGGAGTGTCGGGGGGGATCAGCCCCAGCATTTT. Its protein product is CAWSVGGDQPQHF. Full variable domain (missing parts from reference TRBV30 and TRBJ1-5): SQTIHQWPATLVQPVGSPLSLECTVEGTSNPNLYWYRQAAGRGLQLLFYSVGIGQISSEVPQNLSASRPQDRQFILSSKKLLLSDSGFYLCAWSVGGDQPQHFGDGTRLSIL.

CDR3 coding DNA: TGTGCCAGCAGTGAGCGGGGGGACACTTCTAACTATGGCTACACCTTC. It specifies CASSERGDTSNYGYTF. This rearrangement joins TRBV2 to TRBJ1-2, with D tentatively TRBD1 (6 bases). This CDR3 is built from 16 residues. Trimming cost V 3 bases and J 0 bases, with 14 bases left between them. Germline CDR1 SNHLY, CDR2 FYNNEI.

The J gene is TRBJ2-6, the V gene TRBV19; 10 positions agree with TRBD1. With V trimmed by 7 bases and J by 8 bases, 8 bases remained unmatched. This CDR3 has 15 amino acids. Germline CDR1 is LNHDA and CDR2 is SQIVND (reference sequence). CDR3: CASTYRDRGTNVLTF. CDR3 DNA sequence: TGTGCCAGTACATACCGGGACAGGGGAACCAACGTCCTGACTTTC.

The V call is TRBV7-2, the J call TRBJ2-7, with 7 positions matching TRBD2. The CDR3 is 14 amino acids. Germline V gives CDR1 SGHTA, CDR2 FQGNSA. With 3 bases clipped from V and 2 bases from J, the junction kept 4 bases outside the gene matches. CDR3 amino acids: CASSFGGSAYEQYF. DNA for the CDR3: TGTGCCAGCAGCTTTGGCGGGAGTGCCTACGAGCAGTACTTC.

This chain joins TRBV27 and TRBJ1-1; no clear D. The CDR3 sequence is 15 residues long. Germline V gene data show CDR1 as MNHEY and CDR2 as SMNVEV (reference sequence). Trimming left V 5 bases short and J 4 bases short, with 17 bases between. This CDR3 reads CASSGPGPGSTEAFF. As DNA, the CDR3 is TGTGCCAGCAGTGGCCCCGGGCCCGGAAGCACTGAAGCTTTCTTT.

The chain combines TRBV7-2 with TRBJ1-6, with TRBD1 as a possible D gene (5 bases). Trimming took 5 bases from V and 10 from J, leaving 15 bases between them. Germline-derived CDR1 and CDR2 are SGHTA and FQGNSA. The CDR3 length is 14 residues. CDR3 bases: TGTGCCAGCAGCGCAATAGCTACAGGCTCACCCCTCCACTTT. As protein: CASSAIATGSPLHF.

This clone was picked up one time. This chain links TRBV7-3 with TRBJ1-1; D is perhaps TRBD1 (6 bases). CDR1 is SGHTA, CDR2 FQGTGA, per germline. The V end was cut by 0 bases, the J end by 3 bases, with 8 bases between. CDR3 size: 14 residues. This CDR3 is CASSLTQGDTEAFF. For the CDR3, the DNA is TGTGCCAGCAGCTTAACACAGGGCGACACTGAAGCTTTCTTT.

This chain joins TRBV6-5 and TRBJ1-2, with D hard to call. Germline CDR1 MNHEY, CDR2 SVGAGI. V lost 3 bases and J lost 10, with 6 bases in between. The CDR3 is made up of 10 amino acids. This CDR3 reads CASSYKDYTF. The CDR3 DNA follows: TGTGCCAGCAGTTATAAGGACTACACCTTC.

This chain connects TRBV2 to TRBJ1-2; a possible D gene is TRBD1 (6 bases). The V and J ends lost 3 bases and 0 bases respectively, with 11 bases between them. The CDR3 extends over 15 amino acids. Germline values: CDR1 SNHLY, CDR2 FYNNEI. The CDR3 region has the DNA TGTGCCAGCAGTGATTTACAGGGAGCTAACTATGGCTACACCTTC. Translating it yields CASSDLQGANYGYTF.

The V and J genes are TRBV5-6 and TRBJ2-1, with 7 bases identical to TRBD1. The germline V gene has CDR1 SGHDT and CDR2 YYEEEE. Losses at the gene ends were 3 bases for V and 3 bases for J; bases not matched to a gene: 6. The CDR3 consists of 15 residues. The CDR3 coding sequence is TGTGCCAGCAGCTATCAGGGGGTGCTCTACAATGAGCAGTTCTTC. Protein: CASSYQGVLYNEQFF.

The CDR3 region is CASSQDGVTTPGTGELFF. The CDR3 coding sequence is TGCGCCAGCAGCCAAGATGGGGTGACTACCCCGGGCACCGGGGAGCTGTTTTTT. The chain couples TRBV4-1 to TRBJ2-2; D may be TRBD2 (5 bases). The CDR3 runs to 18 residues. The germline CDR1 and CDR2 sequences are MGHRA and YSYEKL. V was shortened by 0 bases and J by 4 bases, with 18 bases between the two germline ends.

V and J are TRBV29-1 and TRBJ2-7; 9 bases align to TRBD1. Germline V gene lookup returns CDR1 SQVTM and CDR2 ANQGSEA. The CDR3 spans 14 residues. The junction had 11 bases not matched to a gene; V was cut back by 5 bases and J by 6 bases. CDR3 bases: TGCAGCGTTATCATCTGGACAGGGGCCATCGAGCAGTACTTC. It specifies CSVIIWTGAIEQYF.

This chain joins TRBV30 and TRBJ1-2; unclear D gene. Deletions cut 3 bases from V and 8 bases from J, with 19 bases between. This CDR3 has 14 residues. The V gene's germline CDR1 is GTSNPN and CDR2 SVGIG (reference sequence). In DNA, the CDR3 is TGTGCCTGGAGCAAAATTATGGATTTGGGCGGCTACACCTTC. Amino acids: CAWSKIMDLGGYTF.

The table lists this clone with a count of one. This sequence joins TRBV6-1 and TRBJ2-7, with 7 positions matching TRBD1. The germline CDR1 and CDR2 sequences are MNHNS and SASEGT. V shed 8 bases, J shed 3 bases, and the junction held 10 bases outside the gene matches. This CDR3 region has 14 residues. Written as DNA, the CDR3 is TGTGCCAGCGGGCCCGGGACAGTAAGCTACGAGCAGTACTTC. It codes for CASGPGTVSYEQYF.

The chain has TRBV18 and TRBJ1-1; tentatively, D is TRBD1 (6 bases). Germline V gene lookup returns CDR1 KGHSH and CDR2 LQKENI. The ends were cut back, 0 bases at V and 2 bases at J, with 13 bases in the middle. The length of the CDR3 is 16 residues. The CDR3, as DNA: TGTGCCAGCTCACCACCGGAAAAGGGGGTAAACACTGAAGCTTTCTTT. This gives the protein CASSPPEKGVNTEAFF.

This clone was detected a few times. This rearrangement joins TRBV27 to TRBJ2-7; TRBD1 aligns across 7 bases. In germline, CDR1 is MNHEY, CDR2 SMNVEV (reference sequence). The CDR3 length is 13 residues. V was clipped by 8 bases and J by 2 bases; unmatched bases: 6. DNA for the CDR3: TGTGCCAGCGCAATGACAGGGACCTACGAGCAGTACTTC. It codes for CASAMTGTYEQYF.

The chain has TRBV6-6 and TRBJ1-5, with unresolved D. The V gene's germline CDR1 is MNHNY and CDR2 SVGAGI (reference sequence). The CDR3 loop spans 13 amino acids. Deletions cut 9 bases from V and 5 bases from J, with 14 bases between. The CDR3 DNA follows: TGTGCCAGTAGAACTCCTGGCGATCAGCCCCAGCATTTT. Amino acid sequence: CASRTPGDQPQHF.

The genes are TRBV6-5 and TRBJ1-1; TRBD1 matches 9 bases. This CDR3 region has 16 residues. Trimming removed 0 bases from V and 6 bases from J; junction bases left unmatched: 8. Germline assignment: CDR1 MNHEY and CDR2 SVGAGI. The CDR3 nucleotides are TGTGCCAGCAGTTACTCCTTGGGACAGGGCTGGGCTGAAGCTTTCTTT. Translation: CASSYSLGQGWAEAFF.

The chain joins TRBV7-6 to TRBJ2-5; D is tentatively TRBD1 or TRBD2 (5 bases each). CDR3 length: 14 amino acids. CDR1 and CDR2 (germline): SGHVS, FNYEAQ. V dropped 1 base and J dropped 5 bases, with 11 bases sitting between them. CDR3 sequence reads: CASSLGGIGETQYF. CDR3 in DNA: TGTGCCAGCAGCTTAGGGGGGATCGGGGAGACCCAGTACTTC.

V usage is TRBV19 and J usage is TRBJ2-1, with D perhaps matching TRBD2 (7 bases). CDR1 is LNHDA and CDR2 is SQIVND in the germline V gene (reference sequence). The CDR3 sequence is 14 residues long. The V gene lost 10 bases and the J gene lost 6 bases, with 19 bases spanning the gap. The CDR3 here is CATRGGGPANEQFF. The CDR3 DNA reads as TGTGCCACTAGGGGGGGAGGGCCCGCCAATGAGCAGTTCTTC.

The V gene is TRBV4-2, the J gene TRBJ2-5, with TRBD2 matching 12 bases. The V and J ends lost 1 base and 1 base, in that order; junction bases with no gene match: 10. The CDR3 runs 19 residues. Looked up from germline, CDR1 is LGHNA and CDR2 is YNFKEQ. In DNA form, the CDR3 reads TGTGCCAGCAGCCAAGGGATTAGGCTGACTAGCGGGGGCCAAGAGACCCAGTACTTC. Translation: CASSQGIRLTSGGQETQYF.